This TCR beta chain was sequenced for a study of blood T cell repertoires in COVID-19. Recovery meant two consecutive negative NP/OP PCR tests, professional clearance, or resolved symptoms. V lost 0 bases and J 4 bases, leaving 4 bases between the germline ends. The CDR3 is made up of 13 amino acids. Per the germline V gene, CDR1 is KGHDR and CDR2 is SFDVKD. Clones were sequenced by immunoSEQ multiplex PCR, and TCRdb holds only the in-frame ones, with some missing. Of under 300,000 clones in the sample, 65% to 90% were seen once. The chain joins TRBV24-1 to TRBJ2-3; D unresolved. This TCR was recovered from a man between 18 and 35 years old who had recovered from COVID-19. Sequencing was carried out using PBMCs or T cells enriched from blood (not recorded which). DNA for the CDR3: TGTGCCACCAGTGATTTGCGTCCAGATACGCAGTATTTT. Translated, it gives CATSDLRPDTQYF.